Listed here is a single TCR beta chain. Its target is not known. V dropped 6 bases and J dropped 1; count of bases not matched to a gene: 6. This CDR3 contains 14 residues. Germline V gene lookup returns CDR1 DFQATT and CDR2 SNEGSKA (reference sequence). Time point indicated: late sampling 161 to 241 days after vaccination in a few convalescent patients. Treatment defined: roughly 11-day PBMC culture with coronavirus spike peptide pools or control peptides (ViraFEST assay). Some 2.2 million PBMCs per well were cultured with 7.5 to 10 IU/ml IL-2 and approximately 10 ug/ml peptide pools. This entry is derived from a study of vaccination and CD4 T cells after COVID-19. Study-wide context: Following dose two, a median about 65 days (range 14 to 241) passed before post-vaccine samples were taken. Control cultures were given a CEFX pool, an HIV-1 Nef pool, or no peptide. Regarding the study as a whole: The study found that a median approximately 84% of reactive clones in convalescent patients appeared only post-vaccination.

Cultured CD4+ T-cell DNA underwent Oncomine TCR Beta short-read sequencing. TCRdb processed the PCR reads anew with MiXCR; each CDR3 protein has one entry. The sample has 20,000 to 25,000 distinct CDR3 sequences; 43% are singletons. This specimen was CD4+ T cells from blood, cultured in vitro, taken about 7 months after SARS-CoV-2 vaccination. The source is a human donor who had recovered from COVID-19. V is TRBV20-1 and J is TRBJ1-1; TRBD1 agrees at 9 bases. This CDR3 is CSANPGQGNTEAFF. DNA of the CDR3: TGCAGTGCCAATCCGGGACAGGGGAACACTGAAGCTTTCTTT.